Listed here are 9 T cell receptor beta chains from one sample, sequenced in a study of blood T cells in healthy people across ages. Sample-barcoded 5' priming and a J-beta primer mix drove a second PCR of roughly 7 to 11 cycles. TCRdb re-derived calls from the 5' RACE reads in MiXCR, one entry per CDR3 protein. The sample has 500,000 to 650,000 distinct CDR3 sequences, roughly a quarter seen once. These sequences were also reported in another study, on T cells of mothers and their children.

Sequenced input: blood. The receptors stem from a boy under 10 years old in good health.

Only a few counts were recorded for this clonotype. The J gene is TRBJ2-3, the V gene TRBV7-6; 8 bases match TRBD2. Germline V gives CDR1 SGHVS, CDR2 FNYEAQ. CDR3 size: 16 residues. J gave up 5 bases and V 2 bases, and 9 bases lay outside the gene matches. The CDR3 nucleotides read TGTGCCAGCAGCTTACGGGAGGGGGGGCCCGGAGATACGCAGTATTTT. It encodes CASSLREGGPGDTQYF.

This clonotype was picked up a small number of times. The CDR3 DNA follows: TGTGCCAGCAGCCTAGGGGAGGCAGATACGCAGTATTTT. Residues: CASSLGEADTQYF. The chain recombines TRBV3-1 with TRBJ2-3; tentatively, D is TRBD2 (6 bases). V was cut by 4 bases and J by 4 bases, with 9 bases left in between. The CDR3 covers 13 residues. The germline CDR1 and CDR2 sequences are LGHDT and YNNKEL (reference sequence).

In this sample, this clonotype turned up a few times. V is TRBV4-3 and J is TRBJ1-2; tentatively, D is TRBD1 (6 bases). Trimming took 0 bases from V and 4 from J, leaving 15 bases between them. The CDR3 sequence is 16 residues long. CDR1 is LGHNA and CDR2 is YSLEER in the germline V gene. The CDR3 loop is CASSQEGARGPYGYTF. As DNA, the CDR3 is TGCGCCAGCAGCCAAGAAGGGGCCAGGGGACCCTATGGCTACACCTTC.

Only a few counts were recorded for this clonotype. This chain uses TRBV21-1 with TRBJ2-7. TRBV21-1 is labeled a pseudogene. There are 16 residues in the CDR3. CDR3 in amino acids: CASSKATWPTLYEQYF. CDR3 DNA sequence: TGTGCCAGCAGCAAAGCTACGTGGCCTACCCTCTACGAGCAGTACTTC.

The rearrangement links TRBV5-5 to TRBJ1-1; TRBD1 might be the D (5 bases). CDR1 is SGHKS and CDR2 is YYEKEE in the germline V gene (reference sequence). The V end was cut by 3 bases, the J end by 3 bases, with 12 bases between. The CDR3 spans 14 residues. Here the CDR3 reads CASSWDSGDTEAFF. Written as DNA, the CDR3 is TGTGCCAGCAGCTGGGACTCCGGGGACACTGAAGCTTTCTTT.

In nucleotides, the CDR3 is TGTGCCAGCAGTTTAGACAGGCTCGGGGAGCTGTTTTTT. Protein: CASSLDRLGELFF. The chain is built from TRBV12-3 or TRBV12-4 and TRBJ2-2, with a tentative D call TRBD1 (5 bases). Trimming took off 1 base at V and 7 bases at J, with 7 bases between the two ends. CDR3 length equals 13 residues.

This clonotype was counted between two and nine times. J is TRBJ2-3 and V is TRBV6-1; 7 bases fit TRBD2. The CDR3 runs to 15 residues. Trimming took 1 base from V and 4 from J; bases not matched to a gene: 5. Germline CDR1 reads MNHNS; CDR2 reads SASEGT. The CDR3, as DNA: TGTGCCAGCAGTGAAGATCTGGGAGGGGCAGATACGCAGTATTTT. As protein: CASSEDLGGADTQYF.

The J gene is TRBJ2-6, the V gene TRBV7-8, with D unresolved. Per the germline V gene, CDR1 is SGHVS and CDR2 is FQNEAQ. Between the trimmed V and J ends, which lost 5 bases and 12 bases, there was a span of 14 bases. The CDR3 extends over 13 amino acids. CDR3 sequence: CASSPARSLVLTF. The CDR3, as DNA: TGTGCCAGCAGCCCAGCCCGATCGCTCGTCCTGACTTTC.

The chain combines TRBV29-1 with TRBJ1-5; D gene ambiguous. Germline CDR1 SQVTM, CDR2 ANQGSEA. The CDR3 length is 13 residues. Between the trimmed V and J ends, which lost 4 bases and 8 bases, there was a span of 15 bases. The CDR3 DNA follows: TGCAGCGTTGGGTCCGGAAGGGTCGAGCCCCAGCATTTT. Protein product: CSVGSGRVEPQHF.